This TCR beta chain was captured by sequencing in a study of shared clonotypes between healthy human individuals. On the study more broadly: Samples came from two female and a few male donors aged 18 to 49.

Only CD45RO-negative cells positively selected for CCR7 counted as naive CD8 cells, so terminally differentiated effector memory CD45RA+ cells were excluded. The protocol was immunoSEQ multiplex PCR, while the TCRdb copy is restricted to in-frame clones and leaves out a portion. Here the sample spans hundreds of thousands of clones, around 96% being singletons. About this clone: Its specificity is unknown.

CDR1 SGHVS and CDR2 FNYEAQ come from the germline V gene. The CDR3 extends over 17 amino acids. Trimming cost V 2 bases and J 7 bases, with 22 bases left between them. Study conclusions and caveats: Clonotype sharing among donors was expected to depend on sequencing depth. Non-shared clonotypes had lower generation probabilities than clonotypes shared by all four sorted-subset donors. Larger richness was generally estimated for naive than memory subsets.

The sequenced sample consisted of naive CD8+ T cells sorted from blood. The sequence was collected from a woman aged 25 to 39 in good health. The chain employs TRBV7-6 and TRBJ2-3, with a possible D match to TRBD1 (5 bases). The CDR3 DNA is TGTGCCAGCAGCTTAAAGGGGTCGGGCCTTACAACCAATACGCAGTATTTT. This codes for CASSLKGSGLTTNTQYF.